A single sample gave rise to the 20 T cell receptor beta chains below, sequenced in a study of blood T cell repertoires in COVID-19. Sequencing used immunoSEQ multiplex PCR; TCRdb keeps in-frame clones, though not all of them. Among about 230,000 clones listed, about 90% were seen once. Sequenced: peripheral blood. The origin of the receptors is a woman aged 55 to 70 with acute or convalescent COVID-19.

The chain employs TRBV7-8 and TRBJ2-7, with D perhaps matching TRBD2 (5 bases). The germline V and J ends were trimmed by 1 base and 5 bases, with 12 bases remaining between them. This CDR3 is built from 14 residues. Germline V gives CDR1 SGHVS, CDR2 FQNEAQ. CDR3 region: CASSLVRGDNEQYF. As DNA, the CDR3 is TGTGCCAGCAGCTTAGTACGGGGAGATAACGAGCAGTACTTC. The variable domain in full, with the rest retrieved from reference TRBV7-8 and TRBJ2-7, is GAGVSQSPRYKVAKRGQDVALRCDPISGHVSLFWYQQALGQGPEFLTYFQNEAQLDKSGLPSDRFFAERPEGSVSTLKIQRTQQEDSAVYLCASSLVRGDNEQYFGPGTRLTVT.

The J gene is TRBJ2-5, the V gene TRBV7-2; 7 bases are shared with TRBD2. Trimming cost V 5 bases and J 2 bases; bases outside gene matches: 5. Germline-derived CDR1 and CDR2 are SGHTA and FQGNSA. The CDR3 is 14 residues long. The CDR3 here is CASSGGGSQETQYF. CDR3 in DNA: TGTGCCAGCAGCGGCGGGGGTTCGCAAGAGACCCAGTACTTC. Full variable domain (rest looked up from reference TRBV7-2 and TRBJ2-5): GAGVSQSPSNKVTEKGKDVELRCDPISGHTALYWYRQSLGQGLEFLIYFQGNSAPDKSGLPSDRFSAERTGGSVSTLTIQRTQQEDSAVYLCASSGGGSQETQYFGPGTRLLVL.

The chain carries TRBV5-1 and TRBJ2-3, with 9 bases aligning to TRBD2. The V segment lost 0 bases and the J segment 0 bases; nucleotides outside the gene matches: 5. The V gene's germline CDR1 is SGHRS and CDR2 YFSETQ. The length of the CDR3 is 17 residues. CDR3 sequence (DNA): TGCGCCAGCAGCTTGGTGGCGGGAGGGGTAAGCACAGATACGCAGTATTTT. Encoded protein: CASSLVAGGVSTDTQYF. Based on the CDR3 plus reference TRBV5-1 and TRBJ2-3, the full variable domain is KAGVTQTPRYLIKTRGQQVTLSCSPISGHRSVSWYQQTPGQGLQFLFEYFSETQRNKGNFPGRFSGRQFSNSRSEMNVSTLELGDSALYLCASSLVAGGVSTDTQYFGPGTRLTVL.

The genes are TRBV5-6 and TRBJ1-4, with D tentatively TRBD1 (6 bases). Germline V lookup: CDR1 SGHDT, CDR2 YYEEEE. CDR3 length equals 14 residues. V was shortened by 4 bases and J by 5 bases, with 12 bases between the two germline ends. CDR3 loop: CASSRGQMNEKLFF. The CDR3, as DNA: TGTGCCAGCAGCCGTGGACAGATGAATGAAAAACTGTTTTTT.

This chain joins TRBV5-1 and TRBJ1-4, with D maybe TRBD1 (6 bases). V was pared by 0 bases and J by 5 bases, with 11 bases between. The germline CDR1 and CDR2 sequences are SGHRS and YFSETQ. The CDR3 is made up of 15 amino acids. This CDR3 is CASSLVGGANEKLFF. The CDR3 region has the DNA TGCGCCAGCAGCTTGGTAGGGGGAGCCAATGAAAAACTGTTTTTT.

This clone was found once. This chain joins TRBV30 and TRBJ2-4; D is possibly TRBD1 (6 bases). In germline, CDR1 is GTSNPN, CDR2 SVGIG (reference sequence). CDR3 length: 18 residues. V was cut by 0 bases and J by 0 bases, with 18 bases left in between. The CDR3 is CAWSVTGSSDLAKNIQYF. CDR3 DNA sequence: TGTGCCTGGAGTGTAACAGGGAGTAGTGACCTAGCCAAAAACATTCAGTACTTC.

The V and J genes are TRBV27 and TRBJ1-1; D is perhaps TRBD1 (5 bases). V lost 5 bases to trimming and J lost 0 bases, with 13 bases between them. CDR1 is MNHEY, CDR2 SMNVEV, per germline (reference sequence). This CDR3 has 15 residues. As DNA, the CDR3 is TGTGCCAGCAGTCCCTCGACAGCCCTGAACACTGAAGCTTTCTTT. Amino acid sequence: CASSPSTALNTEAFF.

The chain combines TRBV4-1 with TRBJ2-7; 8 positions match TRBD1. Per germline, CDR1 MGHRA and CDR2 YSYEKL. V trimming: 2 bases; J trimming: 6 bases; junction bases outside the gene matches: 9. The CDR3 length is 15 residues. DNA for the CDR3: TGCGCCAGCAGCCAACCCGGGACAGGAACGGGCGAGCAGTACTTC. Protein: CASSQPGTGTGEQYF.

V usage is TRBV19 and J usage is TRBJ2-1; TRBD2 matches at 12 bases. Germline-derived CDR1 and CDR2 are LNHDA and SQIVND (reference sequence). CDR3 length: 17 amino acids. The V gene end was trimmed by 1 base and the J gene end by 7 bases; junction bases not matched to a gene: 8. Written as DNA, the CDR3 is TGTGCCAGTAGTATAGGTCCGACTAGCGGGAGTGAAAATGAGCAGTTCTTC. It yields the protein CASSIGPTSGSENEQFF.

With regard to this clone: Other DNA sequences within the sample encode an identical CDR3. The chain has TRBV30 and TRBJ1-5; D might be TRBD1 (6 bases). Trimming pared 0 bases from V and 3 bases from J, leaving 9 bases between. CDR1 and CDR2 (germline): GTSNPN, SVGIG (reference sequence). The CDR3 is 14 amino acids. Here the CDR3 DNA reads TGTGCCTGGAGTGTGGGGGCAGTCAATCAGCCCCAGCATTTT. Amino acid sequence: CAWSVGAVNQPQHF.

The chain is built from TRBV2 and TRBJ2-5, with unresolved D. Between the trimmed V and J ends, which lost 4 bases and 5 bases, there was a span of 5 bases. Germline values: CDR1 SNHLY, CDR2 FYNNEI. This CDR3 is built from 11 residues. The CDR3 loop is CASSAFETQYF. The CDR3 DNA reads TGTGCCAGCAGTGCGTTTGAGACCCAGTACTTC.

This clone was counted a single time. This chain links TRBV6-1 with TRBJ1-1; TRBD1 might be the D (6 bases). From germline, CDR1 is MNHNS and CDR2 SASEGT. Trimming stripped 1 base from V and 1 base from J, with 16 bases between. This CDR3 is built from 17 residues. In nucleotides, the CDR3 is TGTGCCAGCAGTGAAGACAGGGAATTGGTAGGGAACACTGAAGCTTTCTTT. This gives the protein CASSEDRELVGNTEAFF.

V gene TRBV6-1 combines with J gene TRBJ2-7; D gene unclear. V lost 1 base and J 5 bases, leaving 12 bases between the germline ends. Germline lookup yields CDR1 MNHNS and CDR2 SASEGT. This CDR3 spans 14 amino acids. CDR3 coding DNA: TGTGCCAGCAGTGAAGGCCTACCTTATAACGAGCAGTACTTC. As protein: CASSEGLPYNEQYF.

The V gene is TRBV28, the J gene TRBJ1-5; D is unclear. The CDR3 runs to 15 residues. Germline assignment: CDR1 MDHEN and CDR2 SYDVKM. Deletions cut 3 bases from V and 4 bases from J, with 13 bases between. As DNA, the CDR3 is TGTGCCAGCAGTTTCCCAGGACGGGAGAATCAGCCCCAGCATTTT. Encoded protein: CASSFPGRENQPQHF.

This clone was recorded a few times. The J gene is TRBJ1-2, the V gene TRBV18; the match to TRBD1 covers 7 bases. The V segment lost 0 bases and the J segment 4 bases; nucleotides outside the gene matches: 5. This CDR3 comprises 15 residues. Germline assignment: CDR1 KGHSH and CDR2 LQKENI. CDR3 protein: CASSPPDQGGYGYTF. The CDR3 DNA reads TGTGCCAGCTCACCACCGGACCAGGGGGGCTATGGCTACACCTTC.

The rearrangement joins TRBV19 to TRBJ1-2, with TRBD1 as a possible D gene (6 bases). Germline assignment: CDR1 LNHDA and CDR2 SQIVND (reference sequence). The CDR3 runs to 18 residues. V was clipped by 2 bases and J by 4 bases, with 23 bases between them. The CDR3 region is CASSISPTTGFDGYGYTF. CDR3 DNA: TGTGCCAGTAGTATATCCCCTACTACAGGGTTCGACGGCTATGGCTACACCTTC.

CDR3 nucleotides: TGTGCCAGCAGTCAGTCGACAGGGGCAGTGTGGGGCTACACCTTC. Translation: CASSQSTGAVWGYTF. The V gene is TRBV7-8, the J gene TRBJ1-2, with 8 positions matching TRBD1. The junction had 14 bases not matched to a gene; V was cut back by 6 bases and J by 8 bases. The length of the CDR3 is 15 residues. Germline V gene lookup returns CDR1 SGHVS and CDR2 FQNEAQ.

The chain couples TRBV28 to TRBJ1-2; 7 bases agree with TRBD1. CDR1 is MDHEN and CDR2 is SYDVKM in the germline V gene. V shed 6 bases, J shed 5 bases, and the junction held 9 bases outside the gene matches. CDR3 size: 14 residues. As DNA, the CDR3 is TGTGCCAGCAGACATGGGGACAGCGTATATGGCTACACCTTC. Translated: CASRHGDSVYGYTF.

This chain joins TRBV5-5 and TRBJ2-2; 7 bases align to TRBD2. CDR1 and CDR2 from the germline V gene are SGHKS and YYEKEE (reference sequence). This CDR3 contains 16 residues. Trimming at V came to 4 bases and at J to 0 bases, leaving 6 bases not matched to a gene. The CDR3 is CASSLTGTTNTGELFF. The DNA of the CDR3 is TGTGCCAGCAGCCTGACCGGGACTACGAACACCGGGGAGCTGTTTTTT. The whole variable domain, remainder taken from reference TRBV5-5 and TRBJ2-2, is DAGVTQSPTHLIKTRGQQVTLRCSPISGHKSVSWYQQVLGQGPQFIFQYYEKEERGRGNFPDRFSARQFPNYSSELNVNALLLGDSALYLCASSLTGTTNTGELFFGEGSRLTVL.

DNA of the CDR3: TGTGCCAGCAGCGTTGGACTAGCGGGGACTACCTACGAGCAGTACTTC. Translated, it gives CASSVGLAGTTYEQYF. This chain uses TRBV11-2 with TRBJ2-7; 12 positions match TRBD2. V lost 5 bases to trimming and J lost 2 bases; unmatched junction nucleotides: 7. In germline, CDR1 is SGHAT, CDR2 FQNNGV. The CDR3 length is 16 residues.